Shown below are 2 T cell receptor beta chains from a single sample sequenced in a study of T cell responses to AZD1222 COVID-19 vaccine. Sequencing used immunoSEQ multiplex PCR; TCRdb keeps in-frame clones, though not all of them. In the table there are 150,000 to 200,000 clones, 90% to 95% of which are singletons. This material consisted of peripheral blood, taken on day 0 of AZD1222 vaccination. The receptors originated from an adult in good health.

This chain uses TRBV10-2 with TRBJ1-5, with D perhaps TRBD1 (5 bases). Germline V gives CDR1 WSHSY, CDR2 SAAADI. CDR3 size: 15 residues. V shed 3 bases and J shed 2 bases, with 11 bases lying between them. The CDR3 region is CASSEGRAGNQPQHF. The CDR3 nucleotides read TGCGCCAGCAGTGAAGGCAGGGCTGGCAATCAGCCCCAGCATTTT.

J is TRBJ2-1 and V is TRBV11-3, with TRBD2 as a possible D gene (6 bases). Germline V gives CDR1 SGHNT, CDR2 YENEEA. The CDR3 loop spans 15 amino acids. Trimming removed 5 bases at V and 4 bases at J, with 15 bases between. Here the CDR3 DNA reads TGTGCCAGCAGCCCGACCTTAGCGGATTACAATGAGCAGTTCTTC. This encodes CASSPTLADYNEQFF.